The clone carrying this T cell receptor beta chain was seen many times. Its antigen is as yet unknown. Synthesis of cDNA was accomplished via 5'RACE employing 10-nucleotide random UMIs. Sequencing runs each generated in excess of 160 million TCR-beta sequences derived from 15-18 subjects. TCRdb called the 5' RACE reads again in MiXCR, with one record for every CDR3 protein. The data show more than 75,000 distinct CDR3 sequences, about 9.3% seen once. Trimming removed 7 bases at V and 4 bases at J, with 8 bases between. CDR1 is SGHRS and CDR2 is YFSETQ in the germline V gene. CDR3 size: 12 residues. These data belong to a study of neurological immune-mediated disorders. Study observations and caveats: None of the CDR3 amino acid sequences found in expanded clones was shared across subjects. This suggests that the TCR-beta repertoires were private in all groups.

PBMCs stored at -80 C, numbering 2 million, were the origin of the unsorted libraries. This clonotype was sampled from a middle-aged man in good health. Sequenced: PBMCs. The rearrangement uses TRBV5-1 and TRBJ2-2, with TRBD2 as a possible D gene (5 bases). The CDR3 region is CASGRGTGELFF. The CDR3 region has the DNA TGCGCCAGCGGTCGGGGCACCGGGGAGCTGTTTTTT.